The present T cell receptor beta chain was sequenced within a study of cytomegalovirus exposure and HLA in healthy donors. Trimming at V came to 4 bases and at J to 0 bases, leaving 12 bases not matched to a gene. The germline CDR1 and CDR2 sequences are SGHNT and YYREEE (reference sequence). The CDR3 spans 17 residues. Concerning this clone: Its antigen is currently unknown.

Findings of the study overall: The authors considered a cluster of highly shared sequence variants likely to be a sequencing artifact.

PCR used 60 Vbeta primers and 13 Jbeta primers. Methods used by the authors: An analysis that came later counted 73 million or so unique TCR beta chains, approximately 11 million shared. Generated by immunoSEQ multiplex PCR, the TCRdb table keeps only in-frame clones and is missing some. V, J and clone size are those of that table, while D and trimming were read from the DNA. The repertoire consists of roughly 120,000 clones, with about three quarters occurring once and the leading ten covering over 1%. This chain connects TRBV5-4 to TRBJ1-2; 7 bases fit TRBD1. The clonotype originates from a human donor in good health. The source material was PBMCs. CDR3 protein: CASSPGGGQAANYGYTF. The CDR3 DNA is TGTGCCAGCAGCCCCGGGGGAGGACAGGCAGCTAACTATGGCTACACCTTC.